The rows below give T cell receptor beta chains drawn from one sample of a study of blood T cell repertoires in COVID-19. Only in-frame clones appear in the TCRdb table, and some are missing; sequencing was by immunoSEQ multiplex PCR. The sample carries hundreds of thousands of clones, 75% to 85% recorded once. The sample comprised PBMCs or T cells enriched from blood (not recorded which). These receptors all stem from a man younger than 45 with acute COVID-19. The CDR3 runs from the conserved cysteine through the conserved F or W. A D gene is named only where the DNA matches it firmly. Only part of the rows carry a size: once, few, many, or a class if the clone is expanded.

abundance	j_gene	d_gene	v_gene	CDR3nt	CDR3aa
.	TRBJ1-1	.	TRBV15	TGTGCCACCAGCAGAGGGGGCACAACCTTTGAAGCTTTCTTT	CATSRGGTTFEAFF
.	TRBJ1-5	TRBD1	TRBV18	TGTGCCAGCTCACCGGGGACAGGGGGGAATCAGCCCCAGCATTTT	CASSPGTGGNQPQHF
.	TRBJ1-2	.	TRBV27	TGTGCCAGCAGTTTCCCCGCAGGGGCGGGTGGCTACACCTTC	CASSFPAGAGGYTF
.	TRBJ1-2	.	TRBV6-5	TGTGCCACAACCCGGGGGTACTATGGCTACACCTTC	CATTRGYYGYTF
few	TRBJ2-7	.	TRBV7-9	TGTGCCAGCAGCTTCTCAGACAGAGCCTACGAGCAGTACTTC	CASSFSDRAYEQYF
.	TRBJ2-2	TRBD2	TRBV7-2	TGTGCCAGCGGCTTGGCCGGGACTAGCGGGGGGCACGGGGAGCTGTTTTTT	CASGLAGTSGGHGELFF
.	TRBJ2-3	.	TRBV11-3	TGTGCCAGCAGCTTAGCGGGAATGAGCACAGATACGCAGTATTTT	CASSLAGMSTDTQYF
few	TRBJ1-4	TRBD1	TRBV30	TGTGCCTCAAATCGGGACAGGGACGAAAAACTGTTTTTT	CASNRDRDEKLFF
.	TRBJ1-6	.	TRBV30	TGTGCCTGTACGGGGGTTAATTCACCCCTCCACTTT	CACTGVNSPLHF
.	TRBJ1-5	TRBD1	TRBV19	TGTGCCAGTAAGGAGGGAATGGGACAGGATGGCTGGAGGTGGCCCCAGCATTTT	CASKEGMGQDGWRWPQHF
.	TRBJ1-3	.	TRBV4-2	TGTGCCAGCAGCCAAGAAATGACACCCGAAAACACCATATATTTT	CASSQEMTPENTIYF
.	TRBJ1-3	.	TRBV2	TGTGCCAGCAATCCCCGGACAGTCTCTGGAAACACCATATATTTT	CASNPRTVSGNTIYF
.	TRBJ1-1	TRBD1	TRBV6-1	TGTGCCAGCAGTGTACAGGGGAGCACTGAAGCTTTCTTT	CASSVQGSTEAFF
.	TRBJ1-1	TRBD1	TRBV19	TGTGCCAGCGGGGACAGGGGAACTTTCTTT	CASGDRGTFF
.	TRBJ2-1	.	TRBV5-1	TGCGCCAGCAGCCTGGTAGGGGGGGCAGGCAATGAGCAGTTCTTC	CASSLVGGAGNEQFF
.	TRBJ1-5	TRBD1	TRBV27	TGTGCCAGCAGCCGGGACAGGGATACTCTAAGCAATCAGCCCCAGCATTTT	CASSRDRDTLSNQPQHF
.	TRBJ1-4	TRBD1	TRBV19	TGTGCCAGTAGCCGGACAGGGACTAATGAAAAACTGTTTTTT	CASSRTGTNEKLFF
.	TRBJ2-7	.	TRBV5-1	TGCGCCAGCAGCGAAGGAGGGCCCTACGAGCAGTACTTC	CASSEGGPYEQYF
.	TRBJ2-5	TRBD1	TRBV13	TGTGCCAGCAGCTTTCGGACAGGGGAAGAGACCCAGTACTTC	CASSFRTGEETQYF
.	TRBJ2-5	TRBD2	TRBV18	TGTGCCAGCTCACCTCCCGGACTAGCAGCCGAGACCCAGTACTTC	CASSPPGLAAETQYF
.	TRBJ2-5	.	TRBV13	TGTGCCAGCAGCTTAAGAGGGCAGCTCCAAGAGACCCAGTACTTC	CASSLRGQLQETQYF
.	TRBJ1-2	TRBD1	TRBV11-2	TGTGCCAGCAGCTTATCACAGGGGTTATTGGGCTATGGCTACACCTTC	CASSLSQGLLGYGYTF
.	TRBJ1-2	.	TRBV30	TGTGCCTGGAGCACGGGGGGCGGTGAGCGTGGCTACACCTTC	CAWSTGGGERGYTF
few	TRBJ1-4	TRBD1	TRBV2	TGTGCCAGCAGAGACAGGGCTGGGAGTGTAAATGAAAAACTGTTTTTT	CASRDRAGSVNEKLFF
.	TRBJ1-2	.	TRBV3-1/TRBV3-2	TGTGCCAGCAGCCAACCACTTGGCGGGGTAAACGGCTACACCTTC	CASSQPLGGVNGYTF
.	TRBJ1-1	.	TRBV10-3	TGTGCCATCAGTGACAGGGCTAGAATCGCTGAAGCTTTCTTT	CAISDRARIAEAFF
.	TRBJ2-3	.	TRBV11-3	TGTGCCAGCAGCTTTAACACAGATACGCAGTATTTT	CASSFNTDTQYF
.	TRBJ2-1	TRBD2	TRBV3-1/TRBV3-2	TGTGCCAGCAGCCAAGCTATACTAGCGGGGGCCTACAATGAGCAGTTCTTC	CASSQAILAGAYNEQFF
once	TRBJ2-1	.	TRBV6-5	TGTGCCAGCAGTTGGGGGGAAGCCAACGGTGAGCAGTTCTTC	CASSWGEANGEQFF
.	TRBJ1-2	.	TRBV4-1	TGCGCCAGCAGCCAAGATCGGACAGCTAACTATGGCTACACCTTC	CASSQDRTANYGYTF
once	TRBJ1-2	TRBD1	TRBV6-1	TGTGCCAGCAGTGAATCCTGGACAGGGATTAACTATGGCTACACCTTC	CASSESWTGINYGYTF
.	TRBJ1-5	.	TRBV28	TGTGCCAGCATAAGTTCGGGGGGGAGTAATCAGCCCCAGCATTTT	CASISSGGSNQPQHF
.	TRBJ2-7	.	TRBV5-4	TGTGCCAGCAGCCTGGACTACGGCTACGAGCAGTACTTC	CASSLDYGYEQYF
.	TRBJ2-1	.	TRBV3-1/TRBV3-2	TGTGCCAGCAGCCAAGGGGGAGGCAATGAGCAGTTCTTC	CASSQGGGNEQFF
few	TRBJ1-6	.	TRBV25-1	TGTGCCAGCACGAAGCGGGACCGAAATTCACCCCTCCACTTT	CASTKRDRNSPLHF